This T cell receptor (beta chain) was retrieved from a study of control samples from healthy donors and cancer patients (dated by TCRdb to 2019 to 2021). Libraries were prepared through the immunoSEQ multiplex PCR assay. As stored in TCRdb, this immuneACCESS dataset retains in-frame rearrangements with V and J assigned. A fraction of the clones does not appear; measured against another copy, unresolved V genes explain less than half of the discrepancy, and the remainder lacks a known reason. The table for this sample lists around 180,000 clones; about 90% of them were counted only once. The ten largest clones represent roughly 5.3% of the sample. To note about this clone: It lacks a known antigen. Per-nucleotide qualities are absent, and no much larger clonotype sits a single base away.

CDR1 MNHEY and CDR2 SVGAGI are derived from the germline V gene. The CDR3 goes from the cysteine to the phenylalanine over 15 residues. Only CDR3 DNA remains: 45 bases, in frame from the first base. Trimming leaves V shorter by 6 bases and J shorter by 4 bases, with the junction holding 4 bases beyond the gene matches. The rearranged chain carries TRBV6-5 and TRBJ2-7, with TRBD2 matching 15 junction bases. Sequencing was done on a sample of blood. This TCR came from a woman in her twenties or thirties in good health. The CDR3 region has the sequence CASSGLAGGSYEQYF. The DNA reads TGTGCCAGCAGCGGACTAGCGGGAGGGTCGTACGAGCAGTACTTC.